One and the same sample provided the 5 T cell receptor beta chains below, sequenced in a study of T cell repertoires in cytomegalovirus infection. TCRdb re-analysed the reads in MiXCR, keeping a single row per CDR3 protein. The sample yields about 360,000 distinct CDR3 sequences, less than 20% seen once. Sequencing used PBMCs. The receptors stem from a human donor in good health (CMV status not recorded). Some clones in this sample may be carry-over from other donors' samples.

This clonotype was seen at least ten times. The V call is TRBV2, the J call TRBJ2-2; possibly TRBD1 or TRBD2 for D (5 bases each). The germline V gene has CDR1 SNHLY and CDR2 FYNNEI. The V end lost 7 bases, the J end lost 4 bases, and 7 bases lay between the germline ends. The CDR3 length is 12 residues. The CDR3 nucleotides are TGTGCCAGCACAGGGACCACCGGGGAGCTGTTTTTT. Translating it yields CASTGTTGELFF.

Only a few counts were recorded for this clonotype. The rearrangement links TRBV20-1 to TRBJ1-5, with D perhaps matching TRBD1 (5 bases). This CDR3 spans 12 amino acids. Trimming removed 3 bases from V and 3 bases from J, with 6 bases in between. The germline V gene encodes CDR1 DFQATT and CDR2 SNEGSKA (reference sequence). The DNA of the CDR3 is TGCAGTGCTAGGGGACCCAATCAGCCCCAGCATTTT. Protein: CSARGPNQPQHF.

This clonotype was seen many times. The chain couples TRBV12-3 or TRBV12-4 to TRBJ2-7; the D gene is possibly TRBD1 (5 bases). This CDR3 is 13 amino acids long. Deletions cut 5 bases from V and 7 bases from J, with 15 bases between. CDR3 coding DNA: TGTGCCAGCAGTGAGTACAGGTTTGATGAGCAGTACTTC. It encodes CASSEYRFDEQYF.

This clonotype has ten or more counts. The chain uses TRBV12-3 or TRBV12-4 and TRBJ2-3; the D gene is possibly TRBD1 (6 bases). V was clipped by 3 bases and J by 0 bases, with 19 bases between them. CDR3 length: 18 amino acids. Here the CDR3 reads CASSFGGLGPRSTDTQYF. The CDR3 nucleotides read TGTGCCAGCAGTTTTGGGGGCTTGGGGCCTAGAAGCACAGATACGCAGTATTTT.

This chain links TRBV2 with TRBJ2-5; tentative D call: TRBD2 (5 bases). The CDR3 loop spans 10 amino acids. Germline V gene sequence: CDR1 SNHLY, CDR2 FYNNEI. Trimming took 10 bases from V and 4 from J, leaving 7 bases between them. CDR3 in amino acids: CATEGETQYF. The CDR3 DNA reads as TGTGCCACCGAGGGAGAGACCCAGTACTTC.